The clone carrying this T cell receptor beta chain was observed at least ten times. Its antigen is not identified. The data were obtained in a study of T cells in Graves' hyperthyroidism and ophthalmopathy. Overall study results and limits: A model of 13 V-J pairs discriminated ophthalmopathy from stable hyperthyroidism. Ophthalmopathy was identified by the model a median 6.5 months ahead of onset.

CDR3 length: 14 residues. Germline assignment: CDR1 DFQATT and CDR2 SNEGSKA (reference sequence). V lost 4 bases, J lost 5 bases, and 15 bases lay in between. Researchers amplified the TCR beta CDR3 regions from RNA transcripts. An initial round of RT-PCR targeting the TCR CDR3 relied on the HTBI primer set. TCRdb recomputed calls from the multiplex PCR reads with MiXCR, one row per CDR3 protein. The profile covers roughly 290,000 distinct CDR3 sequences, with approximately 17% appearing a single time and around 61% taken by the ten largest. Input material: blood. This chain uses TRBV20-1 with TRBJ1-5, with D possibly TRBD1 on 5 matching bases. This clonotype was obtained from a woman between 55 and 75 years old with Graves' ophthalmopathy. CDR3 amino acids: CSAMRARGYQPQHF. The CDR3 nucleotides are TGCAGTGCTATGAGGGCCCGGGGGTATCAGCCCCAGCATTTT.